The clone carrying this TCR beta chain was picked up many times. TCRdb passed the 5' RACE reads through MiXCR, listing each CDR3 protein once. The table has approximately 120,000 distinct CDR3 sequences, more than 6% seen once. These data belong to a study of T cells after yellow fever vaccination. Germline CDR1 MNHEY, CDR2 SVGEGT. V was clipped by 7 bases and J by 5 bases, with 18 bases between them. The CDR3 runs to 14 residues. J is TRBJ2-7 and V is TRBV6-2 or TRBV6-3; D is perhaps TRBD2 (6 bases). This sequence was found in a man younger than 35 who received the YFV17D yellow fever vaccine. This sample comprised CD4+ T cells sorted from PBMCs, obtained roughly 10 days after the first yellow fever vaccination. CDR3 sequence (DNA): TGTGCCAGCACCGAAACCGCGGGGCTCCACGAGCAGTACTTC. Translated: CASTETAGLHEQYF.